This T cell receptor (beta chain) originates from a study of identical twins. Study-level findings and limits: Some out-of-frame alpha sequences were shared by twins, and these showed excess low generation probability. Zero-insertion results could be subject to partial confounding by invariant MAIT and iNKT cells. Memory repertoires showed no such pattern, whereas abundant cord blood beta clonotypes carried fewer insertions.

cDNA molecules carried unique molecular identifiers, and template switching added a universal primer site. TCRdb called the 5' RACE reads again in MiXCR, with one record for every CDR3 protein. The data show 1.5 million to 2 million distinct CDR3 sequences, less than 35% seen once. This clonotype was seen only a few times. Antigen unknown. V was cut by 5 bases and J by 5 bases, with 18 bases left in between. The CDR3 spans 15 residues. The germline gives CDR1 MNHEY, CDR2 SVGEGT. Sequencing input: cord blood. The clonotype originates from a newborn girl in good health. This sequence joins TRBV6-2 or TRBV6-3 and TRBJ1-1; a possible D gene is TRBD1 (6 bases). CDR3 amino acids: CASSPIRQVVTEAFF. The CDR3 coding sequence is TGTGCCAGCAGTCCCATAAGACAGGTTGTAACTGAAGCTTTCTTT.